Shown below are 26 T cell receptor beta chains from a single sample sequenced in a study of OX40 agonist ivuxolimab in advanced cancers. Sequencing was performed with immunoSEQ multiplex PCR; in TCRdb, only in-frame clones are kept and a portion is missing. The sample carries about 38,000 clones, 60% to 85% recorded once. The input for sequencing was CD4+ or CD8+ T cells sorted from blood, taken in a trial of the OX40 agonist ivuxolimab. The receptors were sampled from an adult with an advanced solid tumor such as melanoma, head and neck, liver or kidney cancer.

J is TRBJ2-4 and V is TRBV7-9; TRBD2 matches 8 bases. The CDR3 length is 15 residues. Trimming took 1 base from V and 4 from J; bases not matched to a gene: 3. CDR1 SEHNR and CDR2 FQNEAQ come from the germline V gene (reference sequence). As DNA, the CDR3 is TGTGCCAGCAGCTTAGTGGCTAGCGGGAAAAACATTCAGTACTTC. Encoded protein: CASSLVASGKNIQYF.

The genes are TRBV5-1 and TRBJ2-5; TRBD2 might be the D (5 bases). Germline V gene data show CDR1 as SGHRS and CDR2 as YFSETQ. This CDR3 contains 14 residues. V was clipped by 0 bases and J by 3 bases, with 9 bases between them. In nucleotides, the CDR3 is TGCGCCAGCAGCTTGGGACTAATCGAAGAGACCCAGTACTTC. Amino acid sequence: CASSLGLIEETQYF. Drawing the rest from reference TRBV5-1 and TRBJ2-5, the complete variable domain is KAGVTQTPRYLIKTRGQQVTLSCSPISGHRSVSWYQQTPGQGLQFLFEYFSETQRNKGNFPGRFSGRQFSNSRSEMNVSTLELGDSALYLCASSLGLIEETQYFGPGTRLLVL.

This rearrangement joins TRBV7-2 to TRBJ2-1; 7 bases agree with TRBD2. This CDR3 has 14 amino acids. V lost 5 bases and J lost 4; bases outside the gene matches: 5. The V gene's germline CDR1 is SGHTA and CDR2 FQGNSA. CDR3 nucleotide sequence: TGTGCCAGCAGCACACCTAGCGGTTACAATGAGCAGTTCTTC. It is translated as CASSTPSGYNEQFF.

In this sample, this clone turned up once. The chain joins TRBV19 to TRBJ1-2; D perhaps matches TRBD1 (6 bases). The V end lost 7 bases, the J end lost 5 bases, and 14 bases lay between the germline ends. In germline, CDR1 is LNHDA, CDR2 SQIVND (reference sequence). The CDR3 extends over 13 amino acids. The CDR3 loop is CASTPDRKYGYTF. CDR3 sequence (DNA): TGTGCCAGTACACCCGACAGGAAGTATGGCTACACCTTC.

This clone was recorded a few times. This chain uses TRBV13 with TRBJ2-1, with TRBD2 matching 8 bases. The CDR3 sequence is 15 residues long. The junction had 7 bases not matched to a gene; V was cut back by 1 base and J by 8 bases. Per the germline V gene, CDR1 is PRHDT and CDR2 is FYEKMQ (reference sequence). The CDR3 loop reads CASSLVQTGGHEQFF. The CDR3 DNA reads TGTGCCAGCAGCTTAGTTCAAACGGGAGGGCATGAGCAGTTCTTC.

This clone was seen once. CDR3 sequence: CASSKTGSASPAETQYF. The DNA of the CDR3 is TGTGCCAGCAGCAAGACGGGCAGCGCCTCCCCCGCGGAGACCCAGTACTTC. The V gene is TRBV7-2, the J gene TRBJ2-5; D ambiguous. The germline CDR1 and CDR2 sequences are SGHTA and FQGNSA. Between the trimmed V and J ends, which lost 5 bases and 5 bases, there was a span of 24 bases. There are 17 residues in the CDR3.

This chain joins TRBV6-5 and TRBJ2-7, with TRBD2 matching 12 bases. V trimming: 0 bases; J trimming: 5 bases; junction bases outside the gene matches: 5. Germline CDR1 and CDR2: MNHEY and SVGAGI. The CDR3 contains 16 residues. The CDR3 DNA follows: TGTGCCAGCAGTTACTCGACTAGCGGGAGTAGCGACGAGCAGTACTTC. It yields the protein CASSYSTSGSSDEQYF.

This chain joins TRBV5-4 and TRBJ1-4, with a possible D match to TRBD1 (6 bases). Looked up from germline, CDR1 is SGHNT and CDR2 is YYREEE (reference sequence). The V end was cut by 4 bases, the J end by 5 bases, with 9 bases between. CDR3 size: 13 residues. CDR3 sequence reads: CASSLTGNEKLFF. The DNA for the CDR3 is TGTGCCAGCAGCCTAACAGGGAATGAAAAACTGTTTTTT.

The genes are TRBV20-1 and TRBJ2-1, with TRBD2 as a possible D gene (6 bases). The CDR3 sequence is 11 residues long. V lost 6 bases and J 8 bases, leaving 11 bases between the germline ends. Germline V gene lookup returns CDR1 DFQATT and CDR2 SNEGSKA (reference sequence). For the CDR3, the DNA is TGCAGTGCGTTGACTAGTCATGAGCAGTTCTTC. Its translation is CSALTSHEQFF.

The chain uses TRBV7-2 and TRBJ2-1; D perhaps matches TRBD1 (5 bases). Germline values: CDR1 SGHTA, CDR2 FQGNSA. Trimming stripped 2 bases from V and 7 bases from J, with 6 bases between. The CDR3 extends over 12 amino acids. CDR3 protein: CASSLRGNEQFF. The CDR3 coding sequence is TGTGCCAGCAGCTTAAGGGGAAATGAGCAGTTCTTC.

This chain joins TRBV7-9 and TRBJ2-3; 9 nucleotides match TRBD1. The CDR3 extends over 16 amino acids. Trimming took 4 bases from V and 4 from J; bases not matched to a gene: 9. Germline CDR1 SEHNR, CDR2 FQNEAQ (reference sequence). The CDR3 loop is CASSSPRDRVPDTQYF. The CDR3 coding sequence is TGTGCCAGCAGCTCTCCCCGGGACAGGGTACCAGATACGCAGTATTTT.

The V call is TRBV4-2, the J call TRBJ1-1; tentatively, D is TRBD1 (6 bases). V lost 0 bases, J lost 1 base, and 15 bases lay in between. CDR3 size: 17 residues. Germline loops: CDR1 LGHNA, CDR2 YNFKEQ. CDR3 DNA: TGTGCCAGCAGCCAAGATCTTAAGGGACACTCGAACACTGAAGCTTTCTTT. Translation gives CASSQDLKGHSNTEAFF.

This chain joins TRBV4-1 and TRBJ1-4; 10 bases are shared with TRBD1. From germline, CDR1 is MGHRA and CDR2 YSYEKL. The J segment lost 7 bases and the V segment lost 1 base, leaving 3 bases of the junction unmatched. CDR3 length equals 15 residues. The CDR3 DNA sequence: TGCGCCAGCAGCCAAGCCGGGACAGGGGCTGAAAAACTGTTTTTT. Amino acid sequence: CASSQAGTGAEKLFF.

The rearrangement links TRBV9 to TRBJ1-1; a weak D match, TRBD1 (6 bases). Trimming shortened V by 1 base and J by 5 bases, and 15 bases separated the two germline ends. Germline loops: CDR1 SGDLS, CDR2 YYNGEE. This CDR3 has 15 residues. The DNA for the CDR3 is TGTGCCAGCAGCGTAAGAACAGGGAGAGAAACTGAAGCTTTCTTT. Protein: CASSVRTGRETEAFF.

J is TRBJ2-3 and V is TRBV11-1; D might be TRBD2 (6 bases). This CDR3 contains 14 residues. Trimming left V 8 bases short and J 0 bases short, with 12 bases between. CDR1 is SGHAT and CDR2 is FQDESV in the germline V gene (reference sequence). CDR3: CASGLAISTDTQYF. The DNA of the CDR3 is TGTGCCAGCGGGCTAGCGATTAGCACAGATACGCAGTATTTT.

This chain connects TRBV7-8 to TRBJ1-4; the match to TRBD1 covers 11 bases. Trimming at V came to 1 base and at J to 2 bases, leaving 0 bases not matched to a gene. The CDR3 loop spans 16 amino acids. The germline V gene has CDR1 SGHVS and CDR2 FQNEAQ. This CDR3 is CASSLGTGGTNEKLFF. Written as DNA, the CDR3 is TGTGCCAGCAGCTTAGGGACAGGGGGCACTAATGAAAAACTGTTTTTT.

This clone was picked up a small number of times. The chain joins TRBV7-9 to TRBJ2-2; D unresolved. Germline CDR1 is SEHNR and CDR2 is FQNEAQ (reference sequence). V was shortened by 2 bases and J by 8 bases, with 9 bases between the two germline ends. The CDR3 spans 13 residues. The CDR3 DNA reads TGTGCCAGCAGCTTAATTTCGTCGGGGGAGCTGTTTTTT. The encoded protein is CASSLISSGELFF.

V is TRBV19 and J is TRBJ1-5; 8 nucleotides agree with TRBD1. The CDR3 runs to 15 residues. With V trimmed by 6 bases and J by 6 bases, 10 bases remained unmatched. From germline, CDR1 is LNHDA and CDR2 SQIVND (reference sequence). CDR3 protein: CASSTPGQGGQPQHF. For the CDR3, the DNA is TGTGCCAGTAGCACACCCGGACAGGGAGGTCAGCCCCAGCATTTT. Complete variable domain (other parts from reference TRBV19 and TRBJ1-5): DGGITQSPKYLFRKEGQNVTLSCEQNLNHDAMYWYRQDPGQGLRLIYYSQIVNDFQKGDIAEGYSVSREKKESFPLTVTSAQKNPTAFYLCASSTPGQGGQPQHFGDGTRLSIL.

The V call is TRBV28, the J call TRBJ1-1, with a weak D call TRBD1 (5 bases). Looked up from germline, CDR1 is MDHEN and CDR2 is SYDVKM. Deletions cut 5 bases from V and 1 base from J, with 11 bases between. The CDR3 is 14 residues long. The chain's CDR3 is CASSATQGNTEAFF. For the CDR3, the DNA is TGTGCCAGCAGTGCCACGCAGGGGAACACTGAAGCTTTCTTT.

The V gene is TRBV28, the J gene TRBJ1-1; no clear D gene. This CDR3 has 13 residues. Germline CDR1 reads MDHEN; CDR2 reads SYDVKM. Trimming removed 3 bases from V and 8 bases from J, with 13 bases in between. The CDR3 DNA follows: TGTGCCAGCAGTTTTACGGTCCTCGGAGAAGCTTTCTTT. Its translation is CASSFTVLGEAFF.

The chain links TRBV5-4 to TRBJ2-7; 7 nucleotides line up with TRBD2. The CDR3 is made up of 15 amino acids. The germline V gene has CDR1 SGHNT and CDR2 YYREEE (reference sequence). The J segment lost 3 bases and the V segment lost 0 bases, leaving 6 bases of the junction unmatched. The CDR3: CASSLEAGESYEQYF. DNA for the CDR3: TGTGCCAGCAGCTTGGAGGCGGGGGAAAGCTACGAGCAGTACTTC.

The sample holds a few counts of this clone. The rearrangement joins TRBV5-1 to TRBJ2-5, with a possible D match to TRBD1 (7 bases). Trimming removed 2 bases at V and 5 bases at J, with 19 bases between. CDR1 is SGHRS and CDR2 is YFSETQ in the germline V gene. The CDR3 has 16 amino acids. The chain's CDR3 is CASSLQTQGSGETQYF. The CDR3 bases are TGCGCCAGCAGCTTACAGACACAGGGGAGCGGGGAGACCCAGTACTTC.

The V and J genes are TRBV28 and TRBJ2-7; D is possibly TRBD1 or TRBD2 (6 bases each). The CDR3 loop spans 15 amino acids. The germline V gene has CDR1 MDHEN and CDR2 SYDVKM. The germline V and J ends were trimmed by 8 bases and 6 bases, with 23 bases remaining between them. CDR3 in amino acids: CASRRTVDLGGEQYF. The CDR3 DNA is TGTGCCAGCCGCCGGACAGTGGACCTGGGGGGCGAGCAGTACTTC.

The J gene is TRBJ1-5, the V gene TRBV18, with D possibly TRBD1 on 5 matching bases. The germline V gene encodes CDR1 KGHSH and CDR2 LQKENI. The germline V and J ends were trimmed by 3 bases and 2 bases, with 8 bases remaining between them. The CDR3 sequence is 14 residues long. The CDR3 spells CASSPQGGNQPQHF. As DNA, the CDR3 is TGTGCCAGCTCACCCCAGGGTGGCAATCAGCCCCAGCATTTT.

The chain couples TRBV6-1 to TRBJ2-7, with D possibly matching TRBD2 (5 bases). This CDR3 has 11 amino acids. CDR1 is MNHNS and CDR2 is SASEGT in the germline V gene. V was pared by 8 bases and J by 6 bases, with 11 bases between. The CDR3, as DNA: TGTGCCAGCGTTGGAGGTCGCGAGCAGTACTTC. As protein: CASVGGREQYF.

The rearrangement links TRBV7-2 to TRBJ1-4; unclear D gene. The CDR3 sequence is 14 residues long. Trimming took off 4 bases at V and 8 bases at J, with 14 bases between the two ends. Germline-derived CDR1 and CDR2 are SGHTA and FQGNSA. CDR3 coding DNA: TGTGCCAGCAGCTCAGAAGGGAGGTGGGAAAAACTGTTTTTT. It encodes CASSSEGRWEKLFF.